This T cell receptor beta chain was sequenced during a study of blood T cell repertoires in COVID-19. Study summary: Spain, Italy and the United States supplied samples that represented acute and convalescent COVID-19. Sources were T cells, B-cell-depleted T cells, or PBMCs; the material itself was cDNA or gDNA.

After removal of 1 base from V and 4 bases from J, the junction contained 7 bases not matched to a gene. Germline CDR1 and CDR2: SGHVS and FQNEAQ. The CDR3 loop spans 16 amino acids. Original processing notes: Amplified reference gene primers provided the basis for estimating nucleated cell counts. TCRdb keeps only in-frame clones here, not all; method: immunoSEQ multiplex PCR. V and J calls and clone size are given by that table; D and trimming were obtained from the DNA. The profile shows tens of thousands of clones, roughly 90% of them singletons. The chain joins TRBV7-8 to TRBJ2-4; 7 bases map to TRBD2. The sequencing input was peripheral blood. The source is a man aged 55 to 69 with active COVID-19. The DNA of the CDR3 is TGTGCCAGCAGCTTAGTTGGCAGCGGGGTAAAAAACATTCAGTACTTC. This codes for CASSLVGSGVKNIQYF.